The text below deals with one T cell receptor (beta chain). Here immunoSEQ multiplex PCR was the method, and the copy in TCRdb shows in-frame clones only, minus some. The data contain about 240,000 clones, 75% to 85% of them singletons. The data belong to a study of blood T cell repertoires in COVID-19. CDR1 and CDR2 (germline): GTSNPN, SVGIG (reference sequence). The CDR3 contains 14 residues. The ends were cut back, 0 bases at V and 6 bases at J, with 12 bases in the middle. Sequences were obtained from peripheral blood. This sequence was found in a woman aged 55-70 years with active or convalescent COVID-19. The J gene is TRBJ2-1, the V gene TRBV30; the D gene is possibly TRBD2 (6 bases). The CDR3 region has the DNA TGTGCCTGGAGTGTCGGTGGGACTTCCAATGAGCAGTTCTTC. Amino acid sequence: CAWSVGGTSNEQFF.